This T cell receptor beta chain was captured by sequencing in a study of T-cell reconstitution after alpha-beta-depleted transplantation in children. Trimming cost V 2 bases and J 6 bases, with 17 bases left between them. The CDR3 covers 16 residues. The germline V gene has CDR1 MNHNS and CDR2 SASEGT. Preparation of the TCRbeta library involved a method that used unique molecular identifiers. TCRdb used MiXCR to reprocess the PCR reads, holding one entry per CDR3 protein. The table records about 360,000 distinct CDR3 sequences, about an eighth of them present only once. The TCR comes from a human donor who donated a stem cell graft to a child with Fanconi anemia. The input for sequencing was PBMCs, taken from the stem cell graft. The rearrangement uses TRBV6-1 and TRBJ2-1, with a weak D call TRBD2 (5 bases). The DNA of the CDR3 is TGTGCCAGCAGTGAAAACATAGTTATAGGAGGCAATGAGCAGTTCTTC. Translation gives CASSENIVIGGNEQFF.